Below, one T cell receptor (beta chain) is given with its context. Its antigen is unknown. Germline CDR1 is SGHRS and CDR2 is YFSETQ. The CDR3 spans 15 residues. The data are from a study of T cells expressing NK-cell markers. Whole-study findings and limits: Five or six donors showed dominant NKG2C+ clonotypes comprising about 1.0-7.0% of their CD8+ T cells.

No DNA is given; TCRdb re-called the 5' RACE reads and lists each CDR3 protein once. This table holds a few hundred thousand distinct CDR3 sequences. The chain links TRBV5-1 to TRBJ2-3; the TCRdb D gene call, TRBD1, has no DNA to confirm it. Sequenced input: blood T cells: a sorted CD56 or NKG2C T cell subset, CD4+ or CD8+ T cells, or bulk PBMC T cells (not recorded which). The sequence came from a man aged 18-69 years in good health. The CDR3 sequence: CASSAQVSGGDTQYF.